The rows below give T cell receptor beta chains drawn from one sample of a study of human T cells and chemical hapten exposure. MiXCR, applied by TCRdb to the RACE reads, yields one record per CDR3 protein. The data contain fewer than 100,000 distinct CDR3 sequences, approximately 8.1% of them singletons. The specimen sequenced was whole blood. All receptors come from a female donor in good health. Some clones in this sample may be carry-over from other donors' samples. CDR3s include the opening cysteine and the closing phenylalanine or tryptophan. The order of the fields is clone size, V gene, J gene, D gene, CDR3 DNA, CDR3 protein. A D gene is named only where the DNA matches it firmly. Where a row states a size, it is once, few, many or the class of an expanded clone; other rows omit it.

clone_size: many
v_call: TRBV10-3
j_call: TRBJ1-6
d_call: -
cdr3_nt: TGTGCCATCAGTGAGACCAGAAATTCACCCCTCCACTTT
cdr3_aa: CAISETRNSPLHF

clone_size: many
v_call: TRBV12-3/TRBV12-4
j_call: TRBJ2-7
d_call: -
cdr3_nt: TGTGCCAGCAGTCAAGGACGGGAGCAGTACTTC
cdr3_aa: CASSQGREQYF

clone_size: few
v_call: TRBV12-5
j_call: TRBJ2-7
d_call: -
cdr3_nt: TGTGCTAGTGGTGAATACCCCCTCAGGTTAAGTACTTACGAGCAGTACTTC
cdr3_aa: CASGEYPLRLSTYEQYF

clone_size: few
v_call: TRBV27
j_call: TRBJ2-7
d_call: -
cdr3_nt: TGTGCCAGCAGTTTATTCGGCGGACAGACCTACGAGCAGTACTTC
cdr3_aa: CASSLFGGQTYEQYF

clone_size: -
v_call: TRBV6-4
j_call: TRBJ2-3
d_call: TRBD2
cdr3_nt: TGTGCCAGCAGTCAGGGACGGCGGGGGGGTACGCAGTATTTT
cdr3_aa: CASSQGRRGGTQYF

clone_size: few
v_call: TRBV27
j_call: TRBJ1-1
d_call: TRBD1
cdr3_nt: TGTGCCAGCAAGCTTCCGGGACAGGGCAACACTGAAGCTTTCTTT
cdr3_aa: CASKLPGQGNTEAFF

clone_size: few
v_call: TRBV29-1
j_call: TRBJ2-3
d_call: TRBD2
cdr3_nt: TGCAGCGTTGAGGGGGGGGAGTGGAGCACAGATACGCAGTATTTT
cdr3_aa: CSVEGGEWSTDTQYF

clone_size: many
v_call: TRBV7-8
j_call: TRBJ2-4
d_call: TRBD2
cdr3_nt: TGTGCCAGCAGCTTAGGATCGAGCGGGGGGGTCCCCAACATTCAGTACTTC
cdr3_aa: CASSLGSSGGVPNIQYF

clone_size: -
v_call: TRBV18
j_call: TRBJ1-6
d_call: TRBD1
cdr3_nt: TGTGCCAGCTCACAACGACAGGGGTTGGATTCACCCCTCCACTTT
cdr3_aa: CASSQRQGLDSPLHF

clone_size: many
v_call: TRBV4-3
j_call: TRBJ2-3
d_call: -
cdr3_nt: TGCGCCAGCAGCCAAGATAAGGGTACGCAGTATTTT
cdr3_aa: CASSQDKGTQYF

clone_size: many
v_call: TRBV4-1
j_call: TRBJ1-1
d_call: TRBD1
cdr3_nt: TGCGCCAGCAGCCAAGATAAGATTAGGTCTCCATGGACAGGGATCGAGGGGAACACTGAAGCTTTCTTT
cdr3_aa: CASSQDKIRSPWTGIEGNTEAFF

clone_size: few
v_call: TRBV20-1
j_call: TRBJ2-1
d_call: TRBD2
cdr3_nt: TGCAGTGCTAGTACCCCGGGACTAGCGACCTACAATGAGCAGTTCTTC
cdr3_aa: CSASTPGLATYNEQFF

clone_size: few
v_call: TRBV5-4
j_call: TRBJ1-6
d_call: -
cdr3_nt: TGTGCCAGCAGCTTGGAGTCAGCCAATTCACCCCTCCACTTT
cdr3_aa: CASSLESANSPLHF

clone_size: many
v_call: TRBV6-5
j_call: TRBJ2-1
d_call: -
cdr3_nt: TGTGCCAGCAGTTTGGAGCCGATCTACAATGAGCAGTTCTTC
cdr3_aa: CASSLEPIYNEQFF

clone_size: few
v_call: TRBV19
j_call: TRBJ2-3
d_call: TRBD2
cdr3_nt: TGTGCCAGTACCCGGCGGGGGGGCATGGCTAGCACAGATACGCAGTATTTT
cdr3_aa: CASTRRGGMASTDTQYF

clone_size: -
v_call: TRBV6-5
j_call: TRBJ1-1
d_call: -
cdr3_nt: TGTGCCAGCTCCGAGACAGTGAACACTGAAGCTTTCTTT
cdr3_aa: CASSETVNTEAFF

clone_size: many
v_call: TRBV5-5
j_call: TRBJ1-3
d_call: -
cdr3_nt: TGTGCCAGCAGCTACGACACAGGAGGCTCTGGAAACACCATATATTTT
cdr3_aa: CASSYDTGGSGNTIYF

clone_size: -
v_call: TRBV6-2/TRBV6-3
j_call: TRBJ2-4
d_call: -
cdr3_nt: TGTGCCAGCACTTGGGGATACCTAGCCAAAAACATTCAGTACTTC
cdr3_aa: CASTWGYLAKNIQYF

clone_size: few
v_call: TRBV5-5
j_call: TRBJ2-1
d_call: -
cdr3_nt: TGTGCCAGCAGCGGAGGACAGCCCCCCTACAATGAGCAGTTCTTC
cdr3_aa: CASSGGQPPYNEQFF

clone_size: few
v_call: TRBV6-5
j_call: TRBJ2-6
d_call: TRBD1
cdr3_nt: TGTGCCAGCAGTTACTCGGGACAGGGGGTCTCTGGGGCCAACGTCCTGACTTTC
cdr3_aa: CASSYSGQGVSGANVLTF

clone_size: many
v_call: TRBV5-1
j_call: TRBJ1-1
d_call: -
cdr3_nt: TGCGCCAGCAGCTTAACAGGGCGGGACACTGAAGCTTTCTTT
cdr3_aa: CASSLTGRDTEAFF

clone_size: -
v_call: TRBV10-3
j_call: TRBJ2-3
d_call: -
cdr3_nt: TGTGCCATCAGTGAGGCCTACACAGATACGCAGTATTTT
cdr3_aa: CAISEAYTDTQYF

clone_size: -
v_call: TRBV20-1
j_call: TRBJ2-3
d_call: TRBD2
cdr3_nt: TGCAGTGCTAGTTCCCCTAGCGGGGGGGGCTCAGATACGCAGTATTTT
cdr3_aa: CSASSPSGGGSDTQYF

clone_size: many
v_call: TRBV20-1
j_call: TRBJ1-2
d_call: -
cdr3_nt: TGCAGTGCTACAGGGGTCGGCGGATCACAGTATGGCTACACCTTC
cdr3_aa: CSATGVGGSQYGYTF

clone_size: few
v_call: TRBV6-5
j_call: TRBJ2-7
d_call: -
cdr3_nt: TGTGCCAGCAGTCCCTCATTATTGGGTGTAGCCTACGAGCAGTACTTC
cdr3_aa: CASSPSLLGVAYEQYF

clone_size: -
v_call: TRBV20-1
j_call: TRBJ2-7
d_call: -
cdr3_nt: TGCAGTGCCAACGGACACGGCTACGAGCAGTACTTC
cdr3_aa: CSANGHGYEQYF

clone_size: many
v_call: TRBV21-1
j_call: TRBJ2-7
d_call: -
cdr3_nt: TGTGCCAGCAGCAAAACCCCCCTGCAGAGGGACAGGGGGCCCTTCGAGCAGTACTTC
cdr3_aa: CASSKTPLQRDRGPFEQYF

clone_size: few
v_call: TRBV11-1
j_call: TRBJ2-5
d_call: TRBD2
cdr3_nt: TGTGCCAGCAGCTTAGATGTTTTTGGGACTAGCTACGAGACCCAGTACTTC
cdr3_aa: CASSLDVFGTSYETQYF

clone_size: few
v_call: TRBV20-1
j_call: TRBJ2-1
d_call: TRBD2
cdr3_nt: TGCAGTGCTAGGGGGGAGGGGAACACCTACAATGAGCAGTTCTTC
cdr3_aa: CSARGEGNTYNEQFF

clone_size: few
v_call: TRBV3-1
j_call: TRBJ1-5
d_call: -
cdr3_nt: TGTGCCAGCAGCCAAGAGGACTCGCAGCCCCAGCATTTT
cdr3_aa: CASSQEDSQPQHF

clone_size: -
v_call: TRBV28
j_call: TRBJ2-3
d_call: TRBD1
cdr3_nt: TGTGCCAGCAGTTCTGGGGGGGACAGGGACACAGATACGCAGTATTTT
cdr3_aa: CASSSGGDRDTDTQYF

clone_size: many
v_call: TRBV5-1
j_call: TRBJ1-5
d_call: -
cdr3_nt: TGCGCCAGCAGCTATATACAGGGCAGCCCCCAGCATTTT
cdr3_aa: CASSYIQGSPQHF

clone_size: few
v_call: TRBV5-4
j_call: TRBJ2-7
d_call: TRBD2
cdr3_nt: TGTGCCAGCAGCCCGAAGATAGCGGGGGGCCCCAACTACGAGCAGTACTTC
cdr3_aa: CASSPKIAGGPNYEQYF

clone_size: -
v_call: TRBV14
j_call: TRBJ1-2
d_call: TRBD1
cdr3_nt: TGTGCCAGCAGCTTCACAGGGGGCGTCGGCTACACCTTC
cdr3_aa: CASSFTGGVGYTF

clone_size: few
v_call: TRBV12-3/TRBV12-4
j_call: TRBJ2-3
d_call: -
cdr3_nt: TGTGCCAGCAGTTTAAACAAGGGGGGCGTCGTTGTAGATACGCAGTATTTT
cdr3_aa: CASSLNKGGVVVDTQYF